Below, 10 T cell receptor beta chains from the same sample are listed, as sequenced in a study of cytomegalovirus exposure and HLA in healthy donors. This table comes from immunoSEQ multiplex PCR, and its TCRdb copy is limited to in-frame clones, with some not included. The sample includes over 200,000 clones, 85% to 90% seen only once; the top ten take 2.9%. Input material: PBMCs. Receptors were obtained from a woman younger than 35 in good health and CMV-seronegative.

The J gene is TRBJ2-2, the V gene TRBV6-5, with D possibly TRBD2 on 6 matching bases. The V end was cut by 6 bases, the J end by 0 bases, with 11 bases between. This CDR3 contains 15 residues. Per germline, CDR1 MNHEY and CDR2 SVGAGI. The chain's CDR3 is CASSRAGTNTGELFF. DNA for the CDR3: TGTGCCAGCAGCCGGGCGGGAACGAACACCGGGGAGCTGTTTTTT.

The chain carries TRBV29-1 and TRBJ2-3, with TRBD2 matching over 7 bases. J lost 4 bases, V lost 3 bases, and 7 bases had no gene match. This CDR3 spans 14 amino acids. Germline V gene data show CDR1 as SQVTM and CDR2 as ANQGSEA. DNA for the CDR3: TGCAGCGTTGACCTCCTAGCGGCGTCAGATACGCAGTATTTT. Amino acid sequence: CSVDLLAASDTQYF.

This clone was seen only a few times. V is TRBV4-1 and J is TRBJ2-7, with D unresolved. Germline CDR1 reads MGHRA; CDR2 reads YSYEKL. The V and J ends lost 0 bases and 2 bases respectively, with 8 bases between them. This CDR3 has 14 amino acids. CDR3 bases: TGCGCCAGCAGCCAAGAAGCCGGTACCTACGAGCAGTACTTC. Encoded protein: CASSQEAGTYEQYF.

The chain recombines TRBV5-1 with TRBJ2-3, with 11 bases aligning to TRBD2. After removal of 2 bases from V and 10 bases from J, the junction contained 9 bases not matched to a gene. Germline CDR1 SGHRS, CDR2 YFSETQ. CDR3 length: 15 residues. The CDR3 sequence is CASSFGTSGGWAQYF. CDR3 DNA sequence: TGCGCCAGCAGCTTCGGGACTAGCGGTGGTTGGGCGCAGTATTTT.

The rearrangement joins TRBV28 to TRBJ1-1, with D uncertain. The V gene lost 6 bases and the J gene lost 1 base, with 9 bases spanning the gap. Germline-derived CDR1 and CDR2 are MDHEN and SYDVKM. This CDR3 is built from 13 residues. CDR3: CASSQRRNTEAFF. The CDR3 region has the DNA TGTGCCAGCAGCCAACGGAGGAACACTGAAGCTTTCTTT.

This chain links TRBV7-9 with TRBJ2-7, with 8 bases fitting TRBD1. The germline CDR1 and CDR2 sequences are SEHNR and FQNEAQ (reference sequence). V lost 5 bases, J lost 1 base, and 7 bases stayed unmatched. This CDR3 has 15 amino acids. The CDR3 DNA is TGTGCCAGCAGCGGCGATAACAGGGGGTCCTACGAGCAGTACTTC. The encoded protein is CASSGDNRGSYEQYF.

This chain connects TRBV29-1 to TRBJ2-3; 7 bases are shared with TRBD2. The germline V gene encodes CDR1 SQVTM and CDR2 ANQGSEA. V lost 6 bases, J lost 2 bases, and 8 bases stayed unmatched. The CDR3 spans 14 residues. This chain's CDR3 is CSVPASGSTDTQYF. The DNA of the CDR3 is TGCAGCGTACCTGCTAGCGGCTCCACAGATACGCAGTATTTT.

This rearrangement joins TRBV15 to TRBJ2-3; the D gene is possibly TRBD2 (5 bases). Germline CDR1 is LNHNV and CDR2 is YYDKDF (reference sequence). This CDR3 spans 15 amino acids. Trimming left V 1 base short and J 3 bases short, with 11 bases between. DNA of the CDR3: TGTGCCACCAGCAGAGGAGGGTTCGGGACAGATACGCAGTATTTT. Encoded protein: CATSRGGFGTDTQYF.

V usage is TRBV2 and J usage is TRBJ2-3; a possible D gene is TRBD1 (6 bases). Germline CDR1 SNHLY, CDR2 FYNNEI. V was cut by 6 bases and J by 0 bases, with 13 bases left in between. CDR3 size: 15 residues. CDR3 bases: TGTGCCAGCAGCTTGGGACATACTAGCACAGATACGCAGTATTTT. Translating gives CASSLGHTSTDTQYF.

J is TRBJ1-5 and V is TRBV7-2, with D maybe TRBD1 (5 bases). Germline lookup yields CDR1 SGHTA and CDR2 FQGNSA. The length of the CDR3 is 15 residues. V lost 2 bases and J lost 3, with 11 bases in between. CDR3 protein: CASSLTRGSNQPQHF. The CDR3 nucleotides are TGTGCCAGCAGCTTAACCCGGGGGTCCAATCAGCCCCAGCATTTT.